The rows below give T cell receptor beta chains drawn from one sample of a study of T-cell reconstitution after alpha-beta-depleted transplantation in children. Via MiXCR, TCRdb re-called the PCR reads, giving one row per CDR3 protein. Of about 1,000,000 distinct CDR3 sequences listed, 25% to 30% were seen once; the top ten hold about 28%. Sequenced material: PBMCs, mostly from graft donor cells, taken 360 days after TCRalphabeta/CD19-depleted stem cell transplant. The receptors here all came from a boy under two years old who had a stem cell transplant for SCID, so the T cells may come from the graft donor. Each CDR3 is given with its conserved first and last residue. The order of the fields is J gene, V gene, clone size, D gene, CDR3 protein, CDR3 DNA. A D gene is named only where the DNA matches it firmly. Some rows have no size entry. The others give once, few or many, or a class for an expanded clone.

TRBJ2-3	TRBV7-2	few	.	CASSLQAARTDTQYF	TGTGCCAGCAGCTTACAAGCGGCAAGGACAGATACGCAGTATTTT
TRBJ2-4	TRBV19	few	TRBD2	CASSSVAGGPESVQYF	TGTGCCAGTAGTAGCGTAGCGGGGGGGCCCGAATCTGTTCAGTACTTC
TRBJ2-1	TRBV4-1	few	TRBD2	CASSQELADYNEQFF	TGCGCCAGCAGCCAAGAGCTAGCGGACTACAATGAGCAGTTCTTC
TRBJ2-5	TRBV7-7	many	.	CANWYRAPETQYF	TGTGCCAACTGGTACAGGGCCCCAGAGACCCAGTACTTC
TRBJ2-3	TRBV29-1	.	TRBD2	CSVDLQRDRTDTQYF	TGCAGCGTTGATCTTCAGCGGGATCGCACAGATACGCAGTATTTT
TRBJ1-5	TRBV10-1	once	TRBD1	CASRLGTEGLGGNQPQHF	TGCGCCAGCAGGCTTGGGACAGAGGGTCTGGGGGGCAATCAGCCCCAGCATTTT
TRBJ1-1	TRBV5-1	.	.	CASSDGVEAFF	TGCGCCAGCAGCGACGGGGTTGAAGCTTTCTTT
TRBJ2-2	TRBV5-6	few	.	CASSLEYRPNTGELFF	TGTGCCAGCAGCTTGGAATACAGGCCGAACACCGGGGAGCTGTTTTTT
TRBJ2-2	TRBV20-1	few	.	CSARKDQNTGELFF	TGCAGTGCTAGAAAGGACCAAAACACCGGGGAGCTGTTTTTT
TRBJ1-1	TRBV12-3/TRBV12-4	.	.	CASSSGTPGAFF	TGTGCCAGCAGTTCCGGGACGCCCGGGGCTTTCTTT